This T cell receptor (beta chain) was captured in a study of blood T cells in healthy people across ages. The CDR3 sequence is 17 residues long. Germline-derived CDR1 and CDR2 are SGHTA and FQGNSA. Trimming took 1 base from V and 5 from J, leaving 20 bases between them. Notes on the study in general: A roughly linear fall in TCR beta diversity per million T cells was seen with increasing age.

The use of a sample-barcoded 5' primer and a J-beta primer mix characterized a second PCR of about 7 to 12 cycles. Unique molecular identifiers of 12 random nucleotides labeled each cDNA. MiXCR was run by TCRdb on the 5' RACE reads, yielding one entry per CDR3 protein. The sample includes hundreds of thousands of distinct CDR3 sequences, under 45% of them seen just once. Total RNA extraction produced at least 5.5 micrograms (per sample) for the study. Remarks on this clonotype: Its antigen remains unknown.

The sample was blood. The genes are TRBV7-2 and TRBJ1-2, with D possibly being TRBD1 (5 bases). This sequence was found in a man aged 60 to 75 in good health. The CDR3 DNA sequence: TGTGCCAGCAGCTTAGTATCTTTATTTGGGACGGATTATGGCTACACCTTC. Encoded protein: CASSLVSLFGTDYGYTF. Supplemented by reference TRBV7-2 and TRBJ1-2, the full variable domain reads GAGVSQSPSNKVTEKGKDVELRCDPISGHTALYWYRQSLGQGLEFLIYFQGNSAPDKSGLPSDRFSAERTGGSVSTLTIQRTQQEDSAVYLCASSLVSLFGTDYGYTFGSGTRLTVV.